This record concerns one T cell receptor (beta chain) sequence. This entry is derived from a study of blood T cell repertoires in COVID-19. Cohort 3 recovered donors had two negative PCRs, clearance, or symptom resolution. The CDR3 has 17 amino acids. V lost 6 bases and J lost 4; bases outside the gene matches: 14. Germline lookup yields CDR1 MNHEY and CDR2 SMNVEV (reference sequence). In the original processing: Nucleated cell number was recorded as an estimate derived from reference gene primer amplification. TCRdb's copy holds only in-frame clones and misses some; the assay was immunoSEQ multiplex PCR. V, J and clone size were drawn from that table, and D and trimming were deduced from the DNA. The table has around 280,000 clones, 70% to 90% seen once.

This TCR was sampled from a woman aged 40 to 55 who had recovered from COVID-19. This chain joins TRBV27 and TRBJ2-7, with 11 positions matching TRBD2. The source material was PBMCs or T cells enriched from blood (not recorded which). This CDR3 reads CASRGDRVAGGKYEQYF. As DNA, the CDR3 is TGTGCCAGCAGAGGGGACAGGGTAGCGGGAGGGAAATACGAGCAGTACTTC.